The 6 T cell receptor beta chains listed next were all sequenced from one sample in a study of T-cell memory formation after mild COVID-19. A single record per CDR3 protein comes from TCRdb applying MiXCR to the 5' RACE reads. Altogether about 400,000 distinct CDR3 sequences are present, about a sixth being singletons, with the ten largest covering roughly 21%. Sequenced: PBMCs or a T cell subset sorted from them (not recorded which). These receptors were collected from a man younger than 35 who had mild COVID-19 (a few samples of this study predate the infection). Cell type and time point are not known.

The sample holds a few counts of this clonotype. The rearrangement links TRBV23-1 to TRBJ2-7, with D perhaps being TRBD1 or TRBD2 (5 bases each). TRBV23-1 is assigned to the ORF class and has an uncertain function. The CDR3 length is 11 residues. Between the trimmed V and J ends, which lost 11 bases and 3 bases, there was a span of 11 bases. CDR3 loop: CAWDHRYEQYF. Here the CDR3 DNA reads TGCGCCTGGGACCATCGCTACGAGCAGTACTTC.

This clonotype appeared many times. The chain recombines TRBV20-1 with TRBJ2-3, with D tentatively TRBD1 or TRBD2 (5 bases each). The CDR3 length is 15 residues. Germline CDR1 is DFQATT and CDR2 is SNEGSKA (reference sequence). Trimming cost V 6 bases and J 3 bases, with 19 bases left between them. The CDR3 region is CSAPPGGSSTDTQYF. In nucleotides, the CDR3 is TGCAGTGCCCCCCCTGGGGGATCTTCGACAGATACGCAGTATTTT.

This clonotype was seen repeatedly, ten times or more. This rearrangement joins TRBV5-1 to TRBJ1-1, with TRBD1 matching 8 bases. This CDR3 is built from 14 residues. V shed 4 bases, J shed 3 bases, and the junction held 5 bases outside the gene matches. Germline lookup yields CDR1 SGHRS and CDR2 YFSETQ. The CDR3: CASSVQGGDTEAFF. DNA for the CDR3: TGCGCCAGCAGCGTACAGGGGGGTGACACTGAAGCTTTCTTT. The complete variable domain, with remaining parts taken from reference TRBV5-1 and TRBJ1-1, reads KAGVTQTPRYLIKTRGQQVTLSCSPISGHRSVSWYQQTPGQGLQFLFEYFSETQRNKGNFPGRFSGRQFSNSRSEMNVSTLELGDSALYLCASSVQGGDTEAFFGQGTRLTVV.

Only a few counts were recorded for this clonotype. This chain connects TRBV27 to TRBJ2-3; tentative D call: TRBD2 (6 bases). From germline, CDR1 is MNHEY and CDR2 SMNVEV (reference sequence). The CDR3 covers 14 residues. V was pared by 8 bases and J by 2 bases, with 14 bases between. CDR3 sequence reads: CASQLASVTDTQYF. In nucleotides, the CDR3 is TGTGCCAGCCAACTAGCATCTGTCACAGATACGCAGTATTTT.

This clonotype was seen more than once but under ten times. CDR3 residues: CASDRSRVPPLHF. The CDR3 DNA reads as TGTGCCAGCGACCGTTCCAGGGTACCACCCCTCCACTTT. This chain connects TRBV28 to TRBJ1-6, with D possibly being TRBD1 (5 bases). In germline, CDR1 is MDHEN, CDR2 SYDVKM. CDR3 size: 13 residues. Trimming removed 8 bases at V and 11 bases at J, with 16 bases between.

Here the CDR3 DNA reads TGCGCCAGCAGCTTGATGGGGAGAGAAGACACCATATATTTT. Its protein is CASSLMGREDTIYF. This chain joins TRBV5-1 and TRBJ1-3, with unresolved D. The ends were cut back, 1 base at V and 8 bases at J, with 13 bases in the middle. Germline V lookup: CDR1 SGHRS, CDR2 YFSETQ. The CDR3 covers 14 residues.